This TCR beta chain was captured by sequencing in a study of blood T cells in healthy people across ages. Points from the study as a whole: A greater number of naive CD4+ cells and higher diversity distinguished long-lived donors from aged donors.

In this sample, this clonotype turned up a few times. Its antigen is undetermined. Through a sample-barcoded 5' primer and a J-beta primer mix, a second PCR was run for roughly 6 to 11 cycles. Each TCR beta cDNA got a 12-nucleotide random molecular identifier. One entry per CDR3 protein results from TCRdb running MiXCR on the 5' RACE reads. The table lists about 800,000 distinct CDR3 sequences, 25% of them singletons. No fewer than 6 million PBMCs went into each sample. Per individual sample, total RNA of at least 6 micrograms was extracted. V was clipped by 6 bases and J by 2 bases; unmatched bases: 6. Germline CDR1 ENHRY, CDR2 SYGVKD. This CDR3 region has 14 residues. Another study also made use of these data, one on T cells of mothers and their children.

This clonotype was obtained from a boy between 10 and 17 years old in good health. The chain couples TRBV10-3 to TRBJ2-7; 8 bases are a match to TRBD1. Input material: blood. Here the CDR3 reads CAIRAGTGTYEQYF. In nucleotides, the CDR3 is TGTGCCATCAGGGCCGGGACAGGAACCTACGAGCAGTACTTC.